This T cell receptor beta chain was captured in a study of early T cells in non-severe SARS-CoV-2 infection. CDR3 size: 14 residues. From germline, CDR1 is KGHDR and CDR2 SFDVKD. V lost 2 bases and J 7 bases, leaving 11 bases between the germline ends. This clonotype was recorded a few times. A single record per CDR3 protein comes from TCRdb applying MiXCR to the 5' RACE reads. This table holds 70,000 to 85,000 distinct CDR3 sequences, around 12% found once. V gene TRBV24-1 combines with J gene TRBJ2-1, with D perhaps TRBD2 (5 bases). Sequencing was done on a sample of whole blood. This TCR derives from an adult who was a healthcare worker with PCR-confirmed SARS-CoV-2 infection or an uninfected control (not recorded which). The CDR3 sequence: CATSDSGLENEQFF. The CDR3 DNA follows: TGTGCCACCAGTGATTCCGGACTGGAGAATGAGCAGTTCTTC.